The 21 T cell receptor beta chains below were found in one sample sequenced in a study of spatial heterogeneity in lung cancer. One entry per CDR3 protein results from TCRdb running MiXCR on the 5' RACE reads. The data hold about 38,000 distinct CDR3 sequences, with around 7.2% observed a single time. Time point of the sample: sample taken at primary tumor resection. No cell sorting; template was whole RNA from tumor, lung tissue or PBMC. Here the sequenced sample was PBMCs, taken at surgery. These receptors all stem from a male donor with early-stage non-small cell lung cancer.

This rearrangement joins TRBV30 to TRBJ1-1; no clear D. The CDR3 consists of 13 residues. From germline, CDR1 is GTSNPN and CDR2 SVGIG (reference sequence). Deletions cut 4 bases from V and 3 bases from J, with 12 bases between. The CDR3 bases are TGTGCCTGGAAGTTCGGTTCGGACACTGAAGCTTTCTTT. Translation gives CAWKFGSDTEAFF.

This clonotype has ten or more counts. The chain recombines TRBV19 with TRBJ2-3, with 10 bases identical to TRBD2. There are 16 residues in the CDR3. The V and J ends lost 5 bases and 4 bases, in that order; junction bases with no gene match: 9. The germline gives CDR1 LNHDA, CDR2 SQIVND (reference sequence). CDR3 sequence: CASSSPSGRVPDTQYF. CDR3 sequence (DNA): TGTGCCAGTAGTTCCCCCAGCGGGAGGGTCCCAGATACGCAGTATTTT. The variable domain in full, with the rest retrieved from reference TRBV19 and TRBJ2-3, is DGGITQSPKYLFRKEGQNVTLSCEQNLNHDAMYWYRQDPGQGLRLIYYSQIVNDFQKGDIAEGYSVSREKKESFPLTVTSAQKNPTAFYLCASSSPSGRVPDTQYFGPGTRLTVL.

At least ten counts were recorded for this clonotype. The chain joins TRBV6-6 to TRBJ1-2; D remains ambiguous. CDR3 size: 13 residues. Germline V lookup: CDR1 MNHNY, CDR2 SVGAGI (reference sequence). Trimming took 6 bases from V and 2 from J, leaving 10 bases between them. The CDR3 sequence: CASSPGPNYGYTF. CDR3 bases: TGTGCCAGCAGCCCCGGGCCAAACTATGGCTACACCTTC.

This clonotype was counted at least ten times. This rearrangement joins TRBV9 to TRBJ2-3; D is undetermined. V lost 2 bases and J 2 bases, leaving 9 bases between the germline ends. Germline V gene lookup returns CDR1 SGDLS and CDR2 YYNGEE. CDR3 length equals 14 residues. The CDR3 bases are TGTGCCAGCAGCGTTCTGGGCTACACAGATACGCAGTATTTT. Translated: CASSVLGYTDTQYF.

The DNA of the CDR3 is TGTGCCAGCAGTCCCGGGTTCGGCTACGAGCAGTACGTC. This codes for CASSPGFGYEQYV. The chain employs TRBV12-3 or TRBV12-4 and TRBJ2-7; D unclear. The CDR3 covers 13 residues. V was cut by 5 bases and J by 3 bases, with 11 bases left in between.

This clonotype was counted between two and nine times. The rearrangement links TRBV5-6 to TRBJ2-1; D uncertain. This CDR3 is built from 16 residues. The germline V gene encodes CDR1 SGHDT and CDR2 YYEEEE. V was cut by 4 bases and J by 7 bases, with 21 bases left in between. CDR3 loop: CASSRIGSTIINEQFF. The CDR3 region has the DNA TGTGCCAGCAGCCGGATAGGGTCTACAATTATAAATGAGCAGTTCTTC.

This clonotype was seen only a few times. The gene calls are TRBV18 and TRBJ1-5, with 8 bases that match TRBD1. Germline V gene sequence: CDR1 KGHSH, CDR2 LQKENI. Losses at the gene ends were 4 bases for V and 4 bases for J; bases not matched to a gene: 3. CDR3 length: 14 residues. The CDR3 DNA reads TGTGCCAGCTCACGGACAGGGTTTAATCAGCCCCAGCATTTT. Translating gives CASSRTGFNQPQHF.

This chain connects TRBV7-3 to TRBJ2-1, with 14 nucleotides matching TRBD2. CDR3 length equals 14 residues. Germline loops: CDR1 SGHTA, CDR2 FQGTGA. The trim removed 6 bases at V and 7 bases at J, leaving 2 bases unmatched. CDR3 nucleotide sequence: TGTGCCAGCAGTAGGACTAGCGGGAGGAATGAGCAGTTCTTC. Residues: CASSRTSGRNEQFF. Full variable domain (remainder filled in from reference TRBV7-3 and TRBJ2-1): GAGVSQTPSNKVTEKGKYVELRCDPISGHTALYWYRQSLGQGPEFLIYFQGTGAADDSGLPNDRFFAVRPEGSVSTLKIQRTERGDSAVYLCASSRTSGRNEQFFGPGTRLTVL.

The chain has TRBV5-1 and TRBJ2-6; D might be TRBD2 (5 bases). The V end lost 1 base, the J end lost 0 bases, and 5 bases lay between the germline ends. Per germline, CDR1 SGHRS and CDR2 YFSETQ. The CDR3 covers 15 residues. The CDR3 is CASSLRGSGANVLTF. Written as DNA, the CDR3 is TGCGCCAGCAGCTTGCGGGGCTCTGGGGCCAACGTCCTGACTTTC.

At least ten counts were recorded for this clonotype. The chain is built from TRBV29-1 and TRBJ2-5; 7 nucleotides line up with TRBD1. Germline-derived CDR1 and CDR2 are SQVTM and ANQGSEA. The CDR3 has 12 residues. V shed 6 bases, J shed 4 bases, and the junction held 5 bases outside the gene matches. CDR3: CSVRTGVETQYF. The DNA for the CDR3 is TGCAGCGTACGAACAGGGGTAGAGACCCAGTACTTC.

This clonotype was detected many times. The V call is TRBV20-1, the J call TRBJ1-3; D gene uncertain. Germline-derived CDR1 and CDR2 are DFQATT and SNEGSKA (reference sequence). Trimming removed 3 bases at V and 4 bases at J, with 4 bases between. The CDR3 spans 11 residues. CDR3 bases: TGCAGTGCTAGTGCAGGAAACACCATATATTTT. It specifies CSASAGNTIYF.

The chain links TRBV9 to TRBJ2-1; D may be TRBD2 (6 bases). V gave up 0 bases and J gave up 4 bases, with 11 bases separating them. The CDR3 totals 15 residues. Germline CDR1 is SGDLS and CDR2 is YYNGEE. The DNA for the CDR3 is TGTGCCAGCAGCGTAGACGGGAGTGAGTACAATGAGCAGTTCTTC. The encoded protein is CASSVDGSEYNEQFF.

In this sample, this clonotype turned up many times. V gene TRBV27 combines with J gene TRBJ1-1; D unclear. Trimming left V 5 bases short and J 4 bases short, with 11 bases between. The CDR3 consists of 13 residues. Germline V gives CDR1 MNHEY, CDR2 SMNVEV (reference sequence). CDR3 DNA: TGTGCCAGCAGTGAGAGCGCGGGCACTGAAGCTTTCTTT. This encodes CASSESAGTEAFF.

Here the CDR3 DNA reads TGCGCCAGCAGCCCAGGGACCAGTGATACGCAGTATTTT. This translates into CASSPGTSDTQYF. The chain couples TRBV4-3 to TRBJ2-3; D may be TRBD1 or TRBD2 (5 bases each). The length of the CDR3 is 13 residues. Germline V CDR1 and CDR2: LGHNA, YSLEER. Trimming took 4 bases from V and 6 from J, leaving 11 bases between them.

The sample holds many counts of this clonotype. This chain links TRBV18 with TRBJ2-3; D ambiguous. V lost 0 bases and J lost 1, with 11 bases in between. Germline lookup yields CDR1 KGHSH and CDR2 LQKENI. CDR3 length: 16 amino acids. The CDR3 DNA sequence: TGTGCCAGCTCACCACCGAGGCGGAGCCGCACAGATACGCAGTATTTT. Amino acids: CASSPPRRSRTDTQYF.

This clonotype has a count of ten or more. V and J are TRBV2 and TRBJ1-5; D unclear. Trimming stripped 1 base from V and 0 bases from J, with 7 bases between. The V gene's germline CDR1 is SNHLY and CDR2 FYNNEI. CDR3 length: 15 amino acids. The CDR3 spells CASSEGSVSNQPQHF. The DNA for the CDR3 is TGTGCCAGCAGTGAAGGCAGCGTTAGCAATCAGCCCCAGCATTTT.

This clonotype was observed a few times. V usage is TRBV27 and J usage is TRBJ2-3; D ambiguous. The length of the CDR3 is 13 residues. The germline V gene has CDR1 MNHEY and CDR2 SMNVEV (reference sequence). V shed 0 bases and J shed 6 bases, with 7 bases lying between them. The CDR3 DNA sequence: TGTGCCAGCAGTTTATCGATCGTCGATACGCAGTATTTT. This sequence encodes CASSLSIVDTQYF.

This clonotype has a count of ten or more. The J gene is TRBJ2-3, the V gene TRBV29-1; 8 nucleotides line up with TRBD1. Germline loops: CDR1 SQVTM, CDR2 ANQGSEA. This CDR3 has 15 amino acids. Trimming at V came to 6 bases and at J to 6 bases, leaving 14 bases not matched to a gene. The CDR3 DNA is TGCAGCGTAGAGGACAGGGAAGGCGTCCGGGATACGCAGTATTTT. Residues: CSVEDREGVRDTQYF.

This clonotype has at least ten counts. The chain is built from TRBV3-2 and TRBJ1-6; the table's D call, TRBD1, was not checked against the DNA. TRBV3-2 is flagged as a pseudogene. The CDR3 runs 16 residues. The CDR3, as DNA: TGTGCCAGCAGCCAAGATCCCCCACAGGGGAATTCACCCCTCCACTTT. Translation: CASSQDPPQGNSPLHF.

The table lists this clonotype with a few counts. V and J are TRBV9 and TRBJ2-7; D uncertain. Germline V gene sequence: CDR1 SGDLS, CDR2 YYNGEE. This CDR3 is built from 13 residues. V lost 0 bases and J 2 bases, leaving 6 bases between the germline ends. CDR3 nucleotide sequence: TGTGCCAGCAGCGTAGACGGAACCTACGAGCAGTACTTC. This sequence encodes CASSVDGTYEQYF.

This clonotype was detected ten times or more. The chain employs TRBV7-6 and TRBJ2-5; D is perhaps TRBD2 (6 bases). Trimming took 2 bases from V and 3 from J, leaving 10 bases between them. Germline-derived CDR1 and CDR2 are SGHVS and FNYEAQ. This CDR3 spans 14 amino acids. The CDR3 region has the DNA TGTGCCAGCAGCTTAATGTCGGGGGAAGAGACCCAGTACTTC. As protein: CASSLMSGEETQYF.